Each of the 12 T cell receptor beta chains below was sequenced from the same sample in a study of beta chain features in type 1 diabetes. The authors reverse transcribed all of the isolated RNA, so sequencing captured expressed TCRB transcripts. Using immunoSEQ multiplex PCR, the repertoire was profiled, and TCRdb retains in-frame clones only, with some absent. Of roughly 290,000 clones in the sample, around 7.8% were seen once. Input material: central memory CD4+ T cells from blood. These TCRs come from a woman under 30 in good health.

Note on this clone: Other nucleotide sequences in the sample specify the same CDR3. The rearrangement links TRBV29-1 to TRBJ1-2, with 11 bases that match TRBD1. Germline CDR1 reads SQVTM; CDR2 reads ANQGSEA. V lost 4 bases and J lost 3; bases outside the gene matches: 1. CDR3 length: 13 residues. The CDR3 spells CSVGGQGDYGYTF. CDR3 nucleotides: TGCAGCGTTGGGGGACAGGGGGACTATGGCTACACCTTC.

The sample holds many counts of this clone. The rearrangement joins TRBV28 to TRBJ2-1; 9 bases match TRBD1. CDR3 length: 15 amino acids. Trimming removed 8 bases from V and 5 bases from J; junction bases left unmatched: 10. Germline V lookup: CDR1 MDHEN, CDR2 SYDVKM. The CDR3 loop reads CASGIQGAINNEQFF. The CDR3 coding sequence is TGTGCCAGCGGCATACAGGGGGCTATCAACAATGAGCAGTTCTTC.

This clone was counted ten times or more. V gene TRBV11-2 combines with J gene TRBJ2-6; D not certain. The CDR3 runs to 15 residues. Trimming shortened V by 6 bases and J by 4 bases, and 13 bases separated the two germline ends. Germline V lookup: CDR1 SGHAT, CDR2 FQNNGV. This CDR3 reads CASRGLSLGANVLTF. The DNA for the CDR3 is TGTGCCAGCAGAGGATTGTCGTTGGGGGCCAACGTCCTGACTTTC. Variable domain in full (rest from reference TRBV11-2 and TRBJ2-6): EAGVAQSPRYKIIEKRQSVAFWCNPISGHATLYWYQQILGQGPKLLIQFQNNGVVDDSQLPKDRFSAERLKGVDSTLKIQPAKLEDSAVYLCASRGLSLGANVLTFGAGSRLTVL.

V is TRBV6-5 and J is TRBJ1-1, with a tentative D call TRBD1 (6 bases). Germline V gene lookup returns CDR1 MNHEY and CDR2 SVGAGI. Trimming cost V 4 bases and J 8 bases, with 17 bases left between them. The CDR3 extends over 14 amino acids. CDR3 sequence: CASSSPPGVIEAFF. CDR3 bases: TGTGCCAGCAGTTCCCCTCCAGGGGTAATAGAAGCTTTCTTT.

There are many counts of this clone. The chain employs TRBV7-2 and TRBJ1-1; D call uncertain. Deletions cut 3 bases from V and 3 bases from J, with 5 bases between. The CDR3 extends over 12 amino acids. Germline V gives CDR1 SGHTA, CDR2 FQGNSA. The CDR3 reads CASSLMDTEAFF. The CDR3 bases are TGTGCCAGCAGCTTGATGGACACTGAAGCTTTCTTT. Looking up the rest from reference TRBV7-2 and TRBJ1-1 gives the full variable domain: GAGVSQSPSNKVTEKGKDVELRCDPISGHTALYWYRQSLGQGLEFLIYFQGNSAPDKSGLPSDRFSAERTGGSVSTLTIQRTQQEDSAVYLCASSLMDTEAFFGQGTRLTVV.

The chain's CDR3 is CASSEATGRGEKLFF. The CDR3 region has the DNA TGTGCCAGCAGTGAAGCTACAGGGAGAGGGGAAAAACTGTTTTTT. This chain connects TRBV25-1 to TRBJ1-4, with D possibly being TRBD1 (6 bases). Germline assignment: CDR1 MGHDK and CDR2 SYGVNS. This CDR3 has 15 residues. V dropped 2 bases and J dropped 8 bases, with 15 bases sitting between them. Full variable domain (outside the CDR3, taken from reference TRBV25-1 and TRBJ1-4): EADIYQTPRYLVIGTGKKITLECSQTMGHDKMYWYQQDPGMELHLIHYSYGVNSTEKGDLSSESTVSRIRTEHFPLTLESARPSHTSQYLCASSEATGRGEKLFFGSGTQLSVL.

This clone was counted between two and nine times. V usage is TRBV28 and J usage is TRBJ1-4; unclear D gene. With 2 bases removed from V and 10 bases from J, the gap between germline ends came to 14 bases. CDR3 length equals 14 residues. CDR1 and CDR2 from the germline V gene are MDHEN and SYDVKM. The CDR3 loop reads CASSLPSDFSKLFF. CDR3 DNA sequence: TGTGCCAGCAGTTTACCCTCGGACTTTTCAAAACTGTTTTTT.

The CDR3 DNA is TGTGCCAGCAGCACGGGGACTAGCGGGATTGAGGAGCTGTTTTTT. Amino acids: CASSTGTSGIEELFF. The chain combines TRBV7-3 with TRBJ2-2; 13 positions match TRBD2. This CDR3 contains 15 residues. The germline CDR1 and CDR2 sequences are SGHTA and FQGTGA. With V trimmed by 5 bases and J by 10 bases, 7 bases remained unmatched.

The chain uses TRBV14 and TRBJ1-1; D is undetermined. Deletions cut 4 bases from V and 2 bases from J, with 8 bases between. Germline CDR1 reads SGHDN; CDR2 reads FVKESK. CDR3 size: 13 residues. CDR3 sequence: CASSPWGNTEAFF. CDR3 bases: TGTGCCAGCAGCCCGTGGGGAAACACTGAAGCTTTCTTT.

This clone has at least ten counts. V is TRBV7-9 and J is TRBJ1-5, with 7 bases aligning to TRBD1. The CDR3 has 14 residues. V was pared by 2 bases and J by 2 bases, with 0 bases of the junction left unmatched. Germline values: CDR1 SEHNR, CDR2 FQNEAQ (reference sequence). CDR3 coding DNA: TGTGCCAGCAGCTTAACAGGGGGCAATCAGCCCCAGCATTTT. Translating gives CASSLTGGNQPQHF.

This clone was counted only a few times. The genes are TRBV7-2 and TRBJ2-2; 8 bases align to TRBD2. Per the germline V gene, CDR1 is SGHTA and CDR2 is FQGNSA. The CDR3 length is 15 residues. V trimming: 6 bases; J trimming: 4 bases; junction bases outside the gene matches: 7. The CDR3 reads CASRQLRGGTGELFF. DNA of the CDR3: TGTGCCAGCAGGCAACTCCGGGGGGGCACCGGGGAGCTGTTTTTT.

This clone was seen a few times. V gene TRBV28 combines with J gene TRBJ1-1; D uncertain. The CDR3 has 13 residues. V lost 6 bases and J lost 1, with 9 bases in between. CDR1 MDHEN and CDR2 SYDVKM come from the germline V gene. The CDR3 loop reads CASRPPGNTEAFF. In DNA form, the CDR3 reads TGTGCCAGCAGACCCCCAGGGAACACTGAAGCTTTCTTT.